This T cell receptor (beta chain) comes out of a study of T cell responses to AZD1222 COVID-19 vaccine. Study-wide results and caveats: All repertoire sampling was performed exclusively after the peak T cell response. Females outnumbered males among donors, who were mostly white British; clonal diversity was possibly underestimated.

Measured with immunoSEQ multiplex PCR; TCRdb has only the in-frame clones, and not every one. Of around 130,000 clones in the sample, 70% to 90% were seen once. CDR1 is MNHEY and CDR2 is SVGEGT in the germline V gene. CDR3 length: 14 residues. V gave up 4 bases and J gave up 8 bases, with 17 bases separating them. Points on this clone: Its target is unknown.

Material: peripheral blood, obtained on day 0 of AZD1222 vaccination. This sequence originates from an adult in good health. This chain connects TRBV6-2 or TRBV6-3 to TRBJ1-2; D remains unclear. In nucleotides, the CDR3 is TGTGCCAGCAGTTCCCGACCTTCGTGGGAAGGCTACACCTTC. The encoded protein is CASSSRPSWEGYTF.